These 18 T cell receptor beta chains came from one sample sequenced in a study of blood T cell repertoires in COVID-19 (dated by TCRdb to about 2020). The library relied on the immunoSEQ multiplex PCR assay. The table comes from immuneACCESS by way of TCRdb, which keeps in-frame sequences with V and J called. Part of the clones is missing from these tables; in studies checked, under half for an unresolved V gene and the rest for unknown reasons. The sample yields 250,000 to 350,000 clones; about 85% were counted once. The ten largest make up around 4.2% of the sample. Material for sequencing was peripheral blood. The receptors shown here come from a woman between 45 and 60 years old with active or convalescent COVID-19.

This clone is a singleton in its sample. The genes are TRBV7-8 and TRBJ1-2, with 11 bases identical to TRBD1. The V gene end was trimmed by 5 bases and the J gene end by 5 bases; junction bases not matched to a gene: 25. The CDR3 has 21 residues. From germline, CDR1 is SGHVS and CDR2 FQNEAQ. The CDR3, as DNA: TGTGCCAGCAGCCAAGAACCGAGACGGGACAGGGGGAGACCTGATGGGTATGGCTACACCTTC. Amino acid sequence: CASSQEPRRDRGRPDGYGYTF.

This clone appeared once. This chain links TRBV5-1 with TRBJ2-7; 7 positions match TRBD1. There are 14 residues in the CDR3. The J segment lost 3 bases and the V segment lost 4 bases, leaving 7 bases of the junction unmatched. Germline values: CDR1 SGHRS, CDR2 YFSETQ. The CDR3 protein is CASSRTGTDYEQYF. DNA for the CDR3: TGCGCCAGCAGCCGAACCGGGACAGACTACGAGCAGTACTTC.

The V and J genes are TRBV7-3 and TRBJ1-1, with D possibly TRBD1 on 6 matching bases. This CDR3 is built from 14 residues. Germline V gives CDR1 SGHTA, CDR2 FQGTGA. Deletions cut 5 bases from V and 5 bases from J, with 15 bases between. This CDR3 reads CASSPGHPGTEAFF. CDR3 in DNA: TGTGCCAGCAGCCCGGGACACCCCGGGACTGAAGCTTTCTTT.

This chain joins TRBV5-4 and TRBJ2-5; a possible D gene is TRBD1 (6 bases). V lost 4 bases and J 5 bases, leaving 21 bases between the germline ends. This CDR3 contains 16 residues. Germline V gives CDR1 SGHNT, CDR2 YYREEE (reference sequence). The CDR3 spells CASSPTLGGFGETQYF. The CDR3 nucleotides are TGTGCCAGCAGCCCCACCCTAGGGGGTTTCGGGGAGACCCAGTACTTC.

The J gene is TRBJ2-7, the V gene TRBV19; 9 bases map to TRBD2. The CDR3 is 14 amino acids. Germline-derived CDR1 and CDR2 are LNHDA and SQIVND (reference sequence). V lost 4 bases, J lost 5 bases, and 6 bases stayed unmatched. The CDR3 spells CASSTSGIRNEQYF. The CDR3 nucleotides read TGTGCCAGTAGTACTAGCGGGATTCGTAACGAGCAGTACTTC.

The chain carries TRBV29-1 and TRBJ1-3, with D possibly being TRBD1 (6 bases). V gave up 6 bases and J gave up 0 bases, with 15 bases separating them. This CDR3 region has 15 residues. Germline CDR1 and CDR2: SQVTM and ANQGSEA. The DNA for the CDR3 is TGCAGCGTATCACAGGGTGGGGGCTCTGGAAACACCATATATTTT. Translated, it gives CSVSQGGGSGNTIYF.

CDR3 in amino acids: CASSLPTENTGELFF. The DNA of the CDR3 is TGTGCCAGCAGTTTACCGACAGAGAACACCGGGGAGCTGTTTTTT. The chain links TRBV28 to TRBJ2-2; a weak D match, TRBD1 (5 bases). V lost 2 bases and J 1 base, leaving 8 bases between the germline ends. The CDR3 consists of 15 residues. Germline V gene data show CDR1 as MDHEN and CDR2 as SYDVKM.

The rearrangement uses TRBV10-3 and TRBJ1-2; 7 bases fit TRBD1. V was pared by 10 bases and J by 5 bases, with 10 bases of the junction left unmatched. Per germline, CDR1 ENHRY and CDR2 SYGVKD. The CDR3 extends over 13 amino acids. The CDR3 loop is CATHDRERYGYTF. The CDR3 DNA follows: TGTGCCACTCACGACAGGGAACGGTATGGCTACACCTTC.

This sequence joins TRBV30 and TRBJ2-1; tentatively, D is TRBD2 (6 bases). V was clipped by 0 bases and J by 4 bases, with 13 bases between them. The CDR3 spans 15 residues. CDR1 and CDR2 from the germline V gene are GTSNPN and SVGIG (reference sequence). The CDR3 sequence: CAWSVRGKGYNEQFF. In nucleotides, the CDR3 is TGTGCCTGGAGTGTACGCGGGAAAGGGTACAATGAGCAGTTCTTC.

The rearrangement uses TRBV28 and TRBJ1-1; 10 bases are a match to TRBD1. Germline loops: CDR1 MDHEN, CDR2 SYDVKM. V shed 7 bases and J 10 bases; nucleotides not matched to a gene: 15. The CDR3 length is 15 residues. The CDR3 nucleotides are TGTGCCAGCACCCAACTCGGGACAGGGGCGTACGGAGCTTTCTTT. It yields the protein CASTQLGTGAYGAFF.

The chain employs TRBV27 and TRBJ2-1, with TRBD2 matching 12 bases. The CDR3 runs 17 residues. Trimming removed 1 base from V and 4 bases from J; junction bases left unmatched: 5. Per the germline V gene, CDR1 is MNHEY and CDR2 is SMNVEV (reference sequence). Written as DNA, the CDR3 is TGTGCCAGCAGTTTATTGACTAGCGGGAGAAGGTACAATGAGCAGTTCTTC. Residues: CASSLLTSGRRYNEQFF.

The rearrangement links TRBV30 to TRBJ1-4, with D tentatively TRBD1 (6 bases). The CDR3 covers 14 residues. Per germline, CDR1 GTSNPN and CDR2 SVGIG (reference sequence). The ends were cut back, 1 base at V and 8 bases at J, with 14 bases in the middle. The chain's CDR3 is CAWSGWDNGEKLFF. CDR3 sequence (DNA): TGTGCCTGGAGTGGTTGGGACAATGGGGAAAAACTGTTTTTT.

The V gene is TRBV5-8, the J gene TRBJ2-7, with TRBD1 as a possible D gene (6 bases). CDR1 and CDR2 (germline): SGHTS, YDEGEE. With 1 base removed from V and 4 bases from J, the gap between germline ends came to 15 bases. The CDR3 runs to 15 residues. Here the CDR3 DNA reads TGTGCCAGCAGCTTGAGTACAGGGATACGGTACGAGCAGTACTTC. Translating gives CASSLSTGIRYEQYF. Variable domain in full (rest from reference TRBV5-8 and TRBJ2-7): EAGVTQSPTHLIKTRGQQATLRCSPISGHTSVYWYQQALGLGLQFLLWYDEGEERNRGNFPPRFSGRQFPNYSSELNVNALELEDSALYLCASSLSTGIRYEQYFGPGTRLTVT.

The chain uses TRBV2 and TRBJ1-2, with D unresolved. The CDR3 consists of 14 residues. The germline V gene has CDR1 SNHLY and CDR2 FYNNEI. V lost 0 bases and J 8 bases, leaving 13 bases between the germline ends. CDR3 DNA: TGTGCCAGCAGTGAAGCTCTCCGAGTGGAGGGCTACACCTTC. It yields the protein CASSEALRVEGYTF.

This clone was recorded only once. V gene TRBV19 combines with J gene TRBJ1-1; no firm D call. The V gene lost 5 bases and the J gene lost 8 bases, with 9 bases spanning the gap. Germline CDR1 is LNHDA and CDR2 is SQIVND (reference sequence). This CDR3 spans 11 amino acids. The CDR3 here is CASSSGLEAFF. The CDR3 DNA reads TGTGCCAGTAGTTCGGGTCTAGAAGCTTTCTTT.

The CDR3 sequence: CASSQETTASYGYTF. The CDR3 nucleotides are TGTGCCAGCAGCCAAGAGACAACGGCCTCCTATGGCTACACCTTC. The chain employs TRBV3-1 (or the pseudogene TRBV3-2) and TRBJ1-2; D unclear. The CDR3 is 15 amino acids. The germline CDR1 and CDR2 sequences are LGHDT and YNNKEL (reference sequence). Trimming took off 0 bases at V and 4 bases at J, with 12 bases between the two ends.

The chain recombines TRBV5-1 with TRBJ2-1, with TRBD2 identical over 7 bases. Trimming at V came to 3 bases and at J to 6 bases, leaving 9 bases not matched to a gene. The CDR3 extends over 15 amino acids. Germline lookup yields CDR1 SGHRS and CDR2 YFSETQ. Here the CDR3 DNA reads TGCGCCAGCAGCTATCCCCCACTAGCGAGCAATGAGCAGTTCTTC. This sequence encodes CASSYPPLASNEQFF.

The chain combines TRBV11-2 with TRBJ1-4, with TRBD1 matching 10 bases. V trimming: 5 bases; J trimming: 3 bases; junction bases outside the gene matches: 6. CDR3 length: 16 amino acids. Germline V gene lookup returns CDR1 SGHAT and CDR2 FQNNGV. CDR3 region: CASSPDRGPPNEKLFF. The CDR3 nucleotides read TGTGCCAGCAGCCCTGACAGGGGGCCACCTAATGAAAAACTGTTTTTT.